This entry concerns a single T cell receptor (beta chain). Its antigen is unknown. The PCR was carried out with 60 Vbeta primers and 13 Jbeta primers. Profiling relied on immunoSEQ multiplex PCR, and the TCRdb table lists in-frame clones only, not all of them. The profile shows 150,000 to 200,000 clones, approximately 67% of them singletons. This sample is drawn from a study of cytomegalovirus exposure and HLA in healthy donors. General study results and limits: The classifier was said to identify cytomegalovirus status with high specificity and sensitivity. The authors listed 150 to 200 TCR beta chains as cytomegalovirus-associated.

The V segment lost 5 bases and the J segment 0 bases; nucleotides outside the gene matches: 5. The CDR3 has 15 amino acids. The V gene's germline CDR1 is SGHVS and CDR2 FNYEAQ. The sequence derives from a woman aged 18-29 years in good health and CMV-seropositive. V gene TRBV7-6 combines with J gene TRBJ1-1; 8 nucleotides agree with TRBD1. The specimen sequenced was PBMCs. The CDR3 bases are TGTGCCAGCAGCCCAACAGGGGGTTTGAACACTGAAGCTTTCTTT. As protein: CASSPTGGLNTEAFF.